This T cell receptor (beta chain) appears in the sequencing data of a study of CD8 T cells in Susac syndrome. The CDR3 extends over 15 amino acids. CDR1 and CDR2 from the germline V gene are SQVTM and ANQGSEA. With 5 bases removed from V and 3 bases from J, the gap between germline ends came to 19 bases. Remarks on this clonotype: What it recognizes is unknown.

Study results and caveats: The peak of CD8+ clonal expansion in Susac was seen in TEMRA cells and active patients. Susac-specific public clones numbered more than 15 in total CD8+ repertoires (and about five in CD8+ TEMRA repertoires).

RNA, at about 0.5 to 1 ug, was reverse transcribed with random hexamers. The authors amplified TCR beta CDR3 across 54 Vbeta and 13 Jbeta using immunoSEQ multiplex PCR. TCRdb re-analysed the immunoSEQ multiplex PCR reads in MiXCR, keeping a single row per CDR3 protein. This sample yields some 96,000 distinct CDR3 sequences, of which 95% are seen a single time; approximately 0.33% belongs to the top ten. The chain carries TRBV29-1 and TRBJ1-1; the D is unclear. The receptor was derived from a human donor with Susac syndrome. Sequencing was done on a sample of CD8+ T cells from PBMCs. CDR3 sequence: CSVSLGRIVDTEAFF. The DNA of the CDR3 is TGCAGCGTTAGCCTAGGGCGAATTGTAGACACTGAAGCTTTCTTT.